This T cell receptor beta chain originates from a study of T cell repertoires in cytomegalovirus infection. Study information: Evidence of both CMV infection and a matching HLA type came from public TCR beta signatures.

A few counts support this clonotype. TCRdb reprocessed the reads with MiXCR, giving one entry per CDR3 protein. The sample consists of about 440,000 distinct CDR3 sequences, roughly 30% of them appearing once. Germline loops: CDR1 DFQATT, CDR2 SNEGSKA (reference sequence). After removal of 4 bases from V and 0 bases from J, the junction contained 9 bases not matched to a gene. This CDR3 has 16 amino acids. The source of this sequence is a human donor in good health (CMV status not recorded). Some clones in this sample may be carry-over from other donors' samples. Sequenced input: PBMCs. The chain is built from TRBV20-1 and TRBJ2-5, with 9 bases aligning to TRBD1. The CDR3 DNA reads TGCAGTGCTATTCCCGGACAGGGGAATTACCAAGAGACCCAGTACTTC. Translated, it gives CSAIPGQGNYQETQYF.